This passage covers 31 T cell receptor beta chains from one sample sequenced in a study of blood T cell repertoires in COVID-19. The protocol was immunoSEQ multiplex PCR, while the TCRdb copy is restricted to in-frame clones and leaves out a portion. The data contain roughly 130,000 clones, approximately 87% of them singletons. Sequencing input: peripheral blood. The receptors derive from a woman in her sixties or seventies with acute or convalescent COVID-19.

The chain is built from TRBV30 and TRBJ1-5, with a weak D call TRBD1 (6 bases). This CDR3 has 15 residues. Trimming stripped 0 bases from V and 4 bases from J, with 13 bases between. Germline loops: CDR1 GTSNPN, CDR2 SVGIG (reference sequence). As DNA, the CDR3 is TGTGCCTGGAGTGTACCAACAGGGACGAATCAGCCCCAGCATTTT. Its protein is CAWSVPTGTNQPQHF.

The rearrangement links TRBV5-8 to TRBJ1-4; 9 positions agree with TRBD1. The V gene end was trimmed by 4 bases and the J gene end by 0 bases; junction bases not matched to a gene: 4. Germline V lookup: CDR1 SGHTS, CDR2 YDEGEE. The CDR3 contains 16 residues. CDR3 loop: CASSGGQGPTNEKLFF. CDR3 nucleotide sequence: TGTGCCAGCAGCGGCGGACAGGGGCCAACTAATGAAAAACTGTTTTTT. Full variable domain (remainder filled in from reference TRBV5-8 and TRBJ1-4): EAGVTQSPTHLIKTRGQQATLRCSPISGHTSVYWYQQALGLGLQFLLWYDEGEERNRGNFPPRFSGRQFPNYSSELNVNALELEDSALYLCASSGGQGPTNEKLFFGSGTQLSVL.

This clone was seen only once. The chain uses TRBV6-1 and TRBJ2-7, with 9 bases lining up with TRBD2. V lost 4 bases, J lost 1 base, and 8 bases stayed unmatched. The CDR3 contains 16 residues. CDR1 and CDR2 (germline): MNHNS, SASEGT. The CDR3 loop is CASSVPLAGRSYEQYF. DNA of the CDR3: TGTGCCAGCAGTGTCCCTCTAGCGGGACGGTCCTACGAGCAGTACTTC.

The V call is TRBV7-3, the J call TRBJ1-1, with D possibly matching TRBD1 (6 bases). This CDR3 is 13 amino acids long. Trimming left V 1 base short and J 5 bases short, with 8 bases between. Germline CDR1 is SGHTA and CDR2 is FQGTGA. Here the CDR3 DNA reads TGTGCCAGCAGCTTAAGCCAGGGGACTGAAGCTTTCTTT. It yields the protein CASSLSQGTEAFF.

This chain joins TRBV19 and TRBJ1-5, with D possibly TRBD1 on 5 matching bases. The length of the CDR3 is 14 residues. Germline lookup yields CDR1 LNHDA and CDR2 SQIVND (reference sequence). The ends were cut back, 5 bases at V and 2 bases at J, with 10 bases in the middle. The CDR3, as DNA: TGTGCCAGTAGTGGAGGGGTGCGCAATCAGCCCCAGCATTTT. Translated, it gives CASSGGVRNQPQHF.

The rearrangement uses TRBV20-1 and TRBJ1-6; no clear D gene. With 3 bases removed from V and 7 bases from J, the gap between germline ends came to 10 bases. This CDR3 has 13 amino acids. The germline V gene encodes CDR1 DFQATT and CDR2 SNEGSKA (reference sequence). CDR3 amino acids: CSASSSGNSPLHF. The DNA of the CDR3 is TGCAGTGCTAGTTCTAGCGGGAATTCACCCCTCCACTTT.

The CDR3 DNA sequence: TGTGCCAGCAGCCCCACCGACAGGGGCTACGAGCAGTACGTC. This sequence encodes CASSPTDRGYEQYV. The V call is TRBV11-1, the J call TRBJ2-7; 8 bases agree with TRBD1. After removal of 5 bases from V and 3 bases from J, the junction contained 6 bases not matched to a gene. Germline CDR1 SGHAT, CDR2 FQDESV (reference sequence). The length of the CDR3 is 14 residues.

The genes are TRBV5-1 and TRBJ1-2; the match to TRBD1 covers 7 bases. With 0 bases clipped from V and 2 bases from J, the junction kept 7 bases outside the gene matches. The CDR3 is 16 residues long. Germline CDR1 is SGHRS and CDR2 is YFSETQ. CDR3 residues: CASSLGSTGINYGYTF. The CDR3 DNA reads TGCGCCAGCAGCTTGGGGTCGACAGGGATCAACTATGGCTACACCTTC.

This clone was detected once. The chain employs TRBV9 and TRBJ2-1, with 10 positions matching TRBD2. The V gene's germline CDR1 is SGDLS and CDR2 YYNGEE. The CDR3 extends over 15 amino acids. V trimming: 0 bases; J trimming: 7 bases; junction bases outside the gene matches: 4. The CDR3 DNA sequence: TGTGCCAGCAGCGTAGGTAGCGGGAGGAGTAATGAGCAGTTCTTC. Protein: CASSVGSGRSNEQFF.

The CDR3 reads CASSQGLAGVDEQFF. DNA of the CDR3: TGTGCCAGCAGCCAAGGACTAGCGGGAGTTGATGAGCAGTTCTTC. The rearrangement joins TRBV3-1 (or the pseudogene TRBV3-2) to TRBJ2-1; TRBD2 matches 12 bases. The germline V gene has CDR1 LGHDT and CDR2 YNNKEL (reference sequence). The V segment lost 1 base and the J segment 8 bases; nucleotides outside the gene matches: 3. This CDR3 contains 15 residues.

V usage is TRBV20-1 and J usage is TRBJ1-2; 8 bases fit TRBD1. The J segment lost 4 bases and the V segment lost 3 bases, leaving 4 bases of the junction unmatched. Germline CDR1 reads DFQATT; CDR2 reads SNEGSKA (reference sequence). CDR3 length: 13 residues. The CDR3, as DNA: TGCAGTGCTAGTGGACAGGGCGGCTATGGCTACACCTTC. Its protein product is CSASGQGGYGYTF.

The chain employs TRBV6-5 and TRBJ1-4; 9 bases are a match to TRBD1. V shed 6 bases and J 8 bases; nucleotides not matched to a gene: 10. CDR1 and CDR2 from the germline V gene are MNHEY and SVGAGI. The CDR3 is 15 amino acids. CDR3: CASSHLRDRVEKLFF. In DNA form, the CDR3 reads TGTGCCAGCAGCCACCTCCGGGACAGGGTAGAAAAACTGTTTTTT.

The chain couples TRBV9 to TRBJ2-1; possible D gene TRBD1, 5 bases. CDR3 size: 15 residues. The germline V and J ends were trimmed by 3 bases and 7 bases, with 17 bases remaining between them. Germline CDR1 reads SGDLS; CDR2 reads YYNGEE. CDR3 nucleotides: TGTGCCAGCAGCGAGCATAGGGGCGATTTAAATGAGCAGTTCTTC. Translation: CASSEHRGDLNEQFF.

The V gene is TRBV9, the J gene TRBJ2-1; 7 nucleotides align to TRBD2. Germline loops: CDR1 SGDLS, CDR2 YYNGEE. V lost 0 bases to trimming and J lost 6 bases; unmatched junction nucleotides: 3. The CDR3 spans 14 residues. Here the CDR3 DNA reads TGTGCCAGCAGCGTAGGACTAGCAACCAATGAGCAGTTCTTC. Translation gives CASSVGLATNEQFF.

CDR3 region: CASSPASVYGYTF. CDR3 nucleotide sequence: TGTGCCAGCTCACCAGCCAGTGTCTATGGCTACACCTTC. The chain recombines TRBV18 with TRBJ1-2, with D uncertain. Per the germline V gene, CDR1 is KGHSH and CDR2 is LQKENI. The CDR3 consists of 13 residues. Trimming took 2 bases from V and 4 from J, leaving 8 bases between them.

This sequence joins TRBV21-1 and TRBJ1-2. TRBV21-1 is a pseudogene. The CDR3 extends over 14 amino acids. The CDR3 DNA sequence: TGTGCCAGCAGCTTCAAGGGAGGGGGGAATGGCTACACCTTC. Protein product: CASSFKGGGNGYTF.

This clone was picked up one time. The chain recombines TRBV7-3 with TRBJ2-2, with D perhaps TRBD2 (7 bases). The CDR3 contains 16 residues. CDR1 is SGHTA and CDR2 is FQGTGA in the germline V gene. V was trimmed by 2 bases and J by 5 bases, leaving 15 bases between them. CDR3 sequence reads: CASSLRAAGATGELFF. CDR3 nucleotides: TGTGCCAGCAGCTTACGTGCCGCGGGGGCGACCGGGGAGCTGTTTTTT.

The genes are TRBV27 and TRBJ1-2; D is perhaps TRBD1 (5 bases). The germline CDR1 and CDR2 sequences are MNHEY and SMNVEV (reference sequence). V shed 2 bases and J shed 4 bases, with 14 bases lying between them. CDR3 size: 15 residues. The CDR3 here is CASSLGSEGLYGYTF. The DNA of the CDR3 is TGTGCCAGCAGTTTAGGGTCGGAGGGGCTCTATGGCTACACCTTC.

The chain employs TRBV27 and TRBJ1-5, with D possibly matching TRBD1 (5 bases). Trimming took 4 bases from V and 7 from J, leaving 14 bases between them. The CDR3 totals 14 residues. Per the germline V gene, CDR1 is MNHEY and CDR2 is SMNVEV (reference sequence). This chain's CDR3 is CASSSQVGGQPQHF. The CDR3, as DNA: TGTGCCAGCAGTTCCCAAGTTGGGGGGCAGCCCCAGCATTTT.

The rearrangement links TRBV5-1 to TRBJ1-6; 7 bases are shared with TRBD1. CDR1 is SGHRS and CDR2 is YFSETQ in the germline V gene. V lost 3 bases, J lost 5 bases, and 8 bases stayed unmatched. The CDR3 consists of 16 residues. The CDR3 bases are TGCGCCAGCAGCTGGACACAGGGGAACAATAATTCACCCCTCCACTTT. Protein: CASSWTQGNNNSPLHF. Using reference TRBV5-1 and TRBJ1-6 for the parts outside the CDR3, the full variable domain is KAGVTQTPRYLIKTRGQQVTLSCSPISGHRSVSWYQQTPGQGLQFLFEYFSETQRNKGNFPGRFSGRQFSNSRSEMNVSTLELGDSALYLCASSWTQGNNNSPLHFGNGTRLTVT.

This sequence joins TRBV6-5 and TRBJ1-1; TRBD1 agrees at 7 bases. The V and J ends lost 1 base and 4 bases, in that order; junction bases with no gene match: 6. CDR3 length: 15 amino acids. The germline V gene has CDR1 MNHEY and CDR2 SVGAGI. The DNA for the CDR3 is TGTGCCAGCAGTTACTACAGGGGCCAGGGCACTGAAGCTTTCTTT. Its translation is CASSYYRGQGTEAFF.

The rearrangement links TRBV6-5 to TRBJ2-1; D gene uncertain. Trimming cost V 0 bases and J 1 base, with 7 bases left between them. This CDR3 has 15 amino acids. The germline gives CDR1 MNHEY, CDR2 SVGAGI. The CDR3 coding sequence is TGTGCCAGCAGTTACTCGAGCGCATCCTACAATGAGCAGTTCTTC. Translated, it gives CASSYSSASYNEQFF.

This clone was seen once. This rearrangement joins TRBV7-2 to TRBJ2-7; TRBD2 might be the D (5 bases). There are 13 residues in the CDR3. The V end was cut by 3 bases, the J end by 5 bases, with 11 bases between. Germline V gene sequence: CDR1 SGHTA, CDR2 FQGNSA. The CDR3 protein is CASSFRGADEQYV. Written as DNA, the CDR3 is TGTGCCAGCAGCTTCCGGGGTGCGGACGAGCAGTACGTC.

J is TRBJ2-1 and V is TRBV24-1, with 15 bases fitting TRBD2. V lost 3 bases, J lost 6 bases, and 8 bases stayed unmatched. The CDR3 consists of 18 residues. Germline-derived CDR1 and CDR2 are KGHDR and SFDVKD. CDR3 DNA sequence: TGTGCCACCAGTGATGCGAGGACTAGCGGGAGGGATGCCAATGAGCAGTTCTTC. It is translated as CATSDARTSGRDANEQFF.

The chain recombines TRBV28 with TRBJ2-1; the match to TRBD2 covers 8 bases. The germline CDR1 and CDR2 sequences are MDHEN and SYDVKM. Germline trimming cut 6 bases from V and 3 bases from J; bases unmatched to any gene: 10. This CDR3 has 16 residues. CDR3 in DNA: TGTGCCAGCAGGCCCTCACGGACTAGCCTCTACAATGAGCAGTTCTTC. Translated: CASRPSRTSLYNEQFF.

This chain links TRBV15 with TRBJ2-1, with TRBD2 identical over 7 bases. Germline-derived CDR1 and CDR2 are LNHNV and YYDKDF (reference sequence). The CDR3 extends over 15 amino acids. V shed 5 bases and J 7 bases; nucleotides not matched to a gene: 11. CDR3 DNA: TGTGCCACCAGCCCGACCGGGACTACGGGGAATGAGCAGTTCTTC. This codes for CATSPTGTTGNEQFF.

This clone was counted between two and nine times. CDR3 in amino acids: CSSGSSNEQFF. As DNA, the CDR3 is TGTAGTAGCGGGAGCAGCAATGAGCAGTTCTTC. The chain carries TRBV25-1 and TRBJ2-1; 9 nucleotides line up with TRBD2. The length of the CDR3 is 11 residues. CDR1 and CDR2 (germline): MGHDK, SYGVNS. Combining the CDR3 with reference TRBV25-1 and TRBJ2-1 gives the whole variable domain EADIYQTPRYLVIGTGKKITLECSQTMGHDKMYWYQQDPGMELHLIHYSYGVNSTEKGDLSSESTVSRIRTEHFPLTLESARPSHTSQYLCSSGSSNEQFFGPGTRLTVL.

This clone has more than one count but fewer than ten. The V call is TRBV7-2, the J call TRBJ1-3; TRBD1 agrees at 8 bases. V lost 4 bases, J lost 2 bases, and 4 bases stayed unmatched. From germline, CDR1 is SGHTA and CDR2 FQGNSA. CDR3 length: 15 amino acids. CDR3 sequence: CASSSQGAAGNTIYF. DNA of the CDR3: TGTGCCAGCAGCTCCCAGGGGGCGGCTGGAAACACCATATATTTT.

The count of this clone is one. The V gene is TRBV7-9, the J gene TRBJ2-3, with D maybe TRBD2 (6 bases). V was clipped by 5 bases and J by 4 bases, with 16 bases between them. The germline V gene has CDR1 SEHNR and CDR2 FQNEAQ (reference sequence). The CDR3 totals 15 residues. The CDR3 protein is CASSVRLGRSDTQYF. CDR3 nucleotides: TGTGCCAGCAGCGTCCGACTAGGCCGATCAGATACGCAGTATTTT.

The rearrangement uses TRBV18 and TRBJ2-7; 7 nucleotides line up with TRBD1. Germline V lookup: CDR1 KGHSH, CDR2 LQKENI. V shed 5 bases and J 2 bases; nucleotides not matched to a gene: 6. This CDR3 has 14 residues. CDR3 nucleotide sequence: TGTGCCAGCTCATCCGAGACAGGGACCTACGAGCAGTACTTC. Its protein product is CASSSETGTYEQYF.

The chain uses TRBV7-3 and TRBJ2-5; D ambiguous. The germline gives CDR1 SGHTA, CDR2 FQGTGA. The CDR3 is 13 amino acids. V lost 4 bases and J 5 bases, leaving 11 bases between the germline ends. The CDR3 protein is CASSSYVGETQYF. CDR3 nucleotide sequence: TGTGCCAGCAGCTCCTACGTCGGGGAGACCCAGTACTTC.